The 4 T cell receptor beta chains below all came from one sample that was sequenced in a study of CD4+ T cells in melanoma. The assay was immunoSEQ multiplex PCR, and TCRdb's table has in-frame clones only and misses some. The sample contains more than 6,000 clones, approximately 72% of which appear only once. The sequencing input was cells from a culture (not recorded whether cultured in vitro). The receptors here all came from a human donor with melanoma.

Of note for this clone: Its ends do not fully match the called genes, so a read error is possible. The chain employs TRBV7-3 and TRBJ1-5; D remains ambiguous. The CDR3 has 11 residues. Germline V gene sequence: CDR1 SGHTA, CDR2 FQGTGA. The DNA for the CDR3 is TGTGCCAGCTGGAGGAAATCAGCCCCAGCATTT. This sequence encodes CASWRKSAPAF.

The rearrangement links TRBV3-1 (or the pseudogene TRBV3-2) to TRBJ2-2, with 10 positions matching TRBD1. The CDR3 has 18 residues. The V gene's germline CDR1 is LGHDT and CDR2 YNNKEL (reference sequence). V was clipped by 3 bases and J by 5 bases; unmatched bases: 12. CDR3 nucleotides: TGTGCCAGCAGCCAGCTCCCGGGACAGGGGAAAGGGACCGGGGAGCTGTTTTTT. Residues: CASSQLPGQGKGTGELFF.

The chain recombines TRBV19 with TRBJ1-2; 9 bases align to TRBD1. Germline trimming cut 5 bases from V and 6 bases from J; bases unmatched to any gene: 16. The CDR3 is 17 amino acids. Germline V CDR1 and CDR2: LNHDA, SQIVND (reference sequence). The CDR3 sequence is CASSAATGGMGLDGYTF. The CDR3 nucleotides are TGTGCCAGTAGTGCGGCGACAGGGGGAATGGGGTTGGATGGCTACACCTTC.

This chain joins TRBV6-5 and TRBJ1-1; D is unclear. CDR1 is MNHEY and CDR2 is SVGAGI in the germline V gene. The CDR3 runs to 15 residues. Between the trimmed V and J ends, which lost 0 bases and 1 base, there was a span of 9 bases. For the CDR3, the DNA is TGTGCCAGCAGTTACTCGAAGGTTGGGAACACTGAAGCTTTCTTT. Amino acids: CASSYSKVGNTEAFF.